This entry lists 32 T cell receptor beta chains sequenced from one sample in a study of cytomegalovirus exposure and HLA in healthy donors. Amplification used 60 Vbeta primers and 13 Jbeta primers. The table came from immunoSEQ multiplex PCR; TCRdb's copy has only in-frame clones and leaves some out. Counted here are approximately 100,000 clones, roughly 67% occurring once; the ten biggest clones make up over 7.5%. The sample taken for sequencing was PBMCs. These receptors all come from a man aged 40-50 years in good health and CMV-seronegative.

The gene calls are TRBV5-4 and TRBJ2-3, with D unclear. Between the trimmed V and J ends, which lost 0 bases and 2 bases, there was a span of 4 bases. Germline CDR1 is SGHNT and CDR2 is YYREEE (reference sequence). The CDR3 is 13 residues long. Written as DNA, the CDR3 is TGTGCCAGCAGCTTGGTCCTCACAGATACGCAGTATTTT. Amino acids: CASSLVLTDTQYF. Using reference TRBV5-4 and TRBJ2-3 for the parts outside the CDR3, the full variable domain is ETGVTQSPTHLIKTRGQQVTLRCSSQSGHNTVSWYQQALGQGPQFIFQYYREEENGRGNFPPRFSGLQFPNYSSELNVNALELDDSALYLCASSLVLTDTQYFGPGTRLTVL.

J is TRBJ2-7 and V is TRBV28; the match to TRBD2 covers 10 bases. This CDR3 contains 16 residues. CDR1 MDHEN and CDR2 SYDVKM come from the germline V gene. J was trimmed by 7 bases and V by 5 bases; bases with no gene match: 14. The DNA for the CDR3 is TGTGCCAGCAGTCAAAGGGTGGGACTAGCGTTTGGGGAGCAGTACTTC. It specifies CASSQRVGLAFGEQYF.

The J gene is TRBJ2-7, the V gene TRBV7-9, with 7 bases lining up with TRBD2. The CDR3 sequence is 13 residues long. CDR1 is SEHNR, CDR2 FQNEAQ, per germline (reference sequence). J lost 4 bases, V lost 0 bases, and 0 bases had no gene match. The CDR3 spells CASSLAGGYEQYF. DNA of the CDR3: TGTGCCAGCAGCTTAGCCGGGGGGTACGAGCAGTACTTC.

This clone was seen more than once but under ten times. The gene calls are TRBV11-1 and TRBJ2-3; weak D call: TRBD1 (6 bases). Trimming pared 4 bases from V and 3 bases from J, leaving 17 bases between. CDR1 and CDR2 (germline): SGHAT, FQDESV (reference sequence). The CDR3 is 16 residues long. The CDR3 DNA follows: TGTGCCAGCAGCTCAAGAGGGGGAGTTAGAACAGATACGCAGTATTTT. It encodes CASSSRGGVRTDTQYF.

This rearrangement joins TRBV5-1 to TRBJ2-7; 10 bases line up with TRBD1. Germline CDR1 and CDR2: SGHRS and YFSETQ. The CDR3 is 16 amino acids. The V gene end was trimmed by 4 bases and the J gene end by 0 bases; junction bases not matched to a gene: 7. CDR3 DNA: TGCGCCAGCAGCCATGGACAGGGGGACCCCTCCTACGAGCAGTACTTC. Protein: CASSHGQGDPSYEQYF.

This clone was seen more than once but under ten times. The chain links TRBV7-9 to TRBJ2-7, with a tentative D call TRBD1 (6 bases). Germline V gene data show CDR1 as SEHNR and CDR2 as FQNEAQ (reference sequence). The CDR3 is 13 amino acids. Trimming removed 2 bases from V and 2 bases from J, with 7 bases in between. Written as DNA, the CDR3 is TGTGCCAGCAGCTTACAGGGGACCTACGAGCAGTACTTC. Its translation is CASSLQGTYEQYF.

J is TRBJ2-1 and V is TRBV4-1, with 14 bases fitting TRBD2. The germline V gene encodes CDR1 MGHRA and CDR2 YSYEKL. This CDR3 region has 18 residues. Germline trimming cut 4 bases from V and 3 bases from J; bases unmatched to any gene: 8. The CDR3 DNA is TGCGCCAGCAGCCGAACGGGACTAGCGGGGGAGGGCTACAATGAGCAGTTCTTC. Encoded protein: CASSRTGLAGEGYNEQFF.

The V gene is TRBV5-6, the J gene TRBJ2-4, with 7 positions matching TRBD1. The trim removed 4 bases at V and 0 bases at J, leaving 4 bases unmatched. The germline CDR1 and CDR2 sequences are SGHDT and YYEEEE. The CDR3 loop spans 15 amino acids. As DNA, the CDR3 is TGTGCCAGCAGCCCAAGGGGGCTAGCCAAAAACATTCAGTACTTC. The encoded protein is CASSPRGLAKNIQYF.

The gene calls are TRBV12-5 and TRBJ2-7; 8 bases are shared with TRBD1. The V and J ends lost 3 bases and 6 bases, in that order; junction bases with no gene match: 1. CDR1 is LGHNT and CDR2 is FRNRAP in the germline V gene. This CDR3 is 12 amino acids long. CDR3 loop: CASGLQGGEQYF. DNA for the CDR3: TGTGCTAGTGGTTTACAGGGGGGCGAGCAGTACTTC.

In this sample, this clone turned up once. The rearrangement uses TRBV19 and TRBJ1-5, with 9 bases lining up with TRBD1. This CDR3 spans 15 amino acids. Germline V gene data show CDR1 as LNHDA and CDR2 as SQIVND (reference sequence). V lost 9 bases and J lost 2; bases outside the gene matches: 8. This chain's CDR3 is CASDPGQGGNQPQHF. CDR3 DNA sequence: TGTGCCAGCGATCCGGGACAGGGAGGCAATCAGCCCCAGCATTTT.

This clone showed up just once. The gene calls are TRBV5-1 and TRBJ2-5, with 10 nucleotides matching TRBD2. Per germline, CDR1 SGHRS and CDR2 YFSETQ. This CDR3 has 13 residues. The V gene end was trimmed by 4 bases and the J gene end by 5 bases; junction bases not matched to a gene: 2. CDR3 DNA sequence: TGCGCCAGCAGCAGTAGCGGGGGGGAGACCCAGTACTTC. This encodes CASSSSGGETQYF.

This clone was counted a few times. The chain combines TRBV29-1 with TRBJ1-2; D is possibly TRBD1 (5 bases). V lost 5 bases and J 7 bases, leaving 11 bases between the germline ends. The CDR3 sequence is 11 residues long. The V gene's germline CDR1 is SQVTM and CDR2 ANQGSEA. CDR3 residues: CSVILGGGYTF. Here the CDR3 DNA reads TGCAGCGTTATTCTGGGGGGTGGCTACACCTTC.

This rearrangement joins TRBV27 to TRBJ2-7; a possible D gene is TRBD2 (6 bases). Germline V gene sequence: CDR1 MNHEY, CDR2 SMNVEV (reference sequence). V was shortened by 6 bases and J by 0 bases, with 12 bases between the two germline ends. The CDR3 sequence is 14 residues long. The CDR3 region has the DNA TGTGCCAGCAGCGTGGGGGGTAGCTCCTACGAGCAGTACTTC. Translation gives CASSVGGSSYEQYF.

A few counts support this clone. The V call is TRBV7-9, the J call TRBJ1-1; D possibly corresponds to TRBD1 (6 bases). The CDR3 length is 12 residues. The V end was cut by 5 bases, the J end by 7 bases, with 11 bases between. CDR1 is SEHNR, CDR2 FQNEAQ, per germline (reference sequence). The CDR3 here is CASSDGQYEAFF. In DNA, the CDR3 is TGTGCCAGCAGCGATGGACAGTATGAAGCTTTCTTT.

The V call is TRBV29-1, the J call TRBJ1-5, with unresolved D. Germline V CDR1 and CDR2: SQVTM, ANQGSEA. The V end lost 4 bases, the J end lost 1 base, and 8 bases lay between the germline ends. This CDR3 has 13 residues. CDR3 in amino acids: CSVALGSNQPQHF. CDR3 in DNA: TGCAGCGTTGCGCTTGGCAGCAATCAGCCCCAGCATTTT.

V gene TRBV15 combines with J gene TRBJ2-7, with a weak D call TRBD1 (6 bases). CDR1 is LNHNV, CDR2 YYDKDF, per germline (reference sequence). Trimming removed 0 bases from V and 2 bases from J, with 8 bases in between. This CDR3 spans 14 amino acids. CDR3 in amino acids: CATSREQGPYEQYF. The CDR3 DNA follows: TGTGCCACCAGCAGAGAACAGGGTCCCTACGAGCAGTACTTC. Looking up the rest from reference TRBV15 and TRBJ2-7 gives the full variable domain: DAMVIQNPRYQVTQFGKPVTLSCSQTLNHNVMYWYQQKSSQAPKLLFHYYDKDFNNEADTPDNFQSRRPNTSFCFLDIRSPGLGDTAMYLCATSREQGPYEQYFGPGTRLTVT.

DNA of the CDR3: TGCGCCAGCAGCCAAGACCACCATCAGACTAGCGGGGGGCCAAGCACAGATACGCAGTATTTT. Protein: CASSQDHHQTSGGPSTDTQYF. This chain joins TRBV4-1 and TRBJ2-3, with 13 nucleotides matching TRBD2. CDR1 MGHRA and CDR2 YSYEKL come from the germline V gene. The J segment lost 0 bases and the V segment lost 0 bases, leaving 12 bases of the junction unmatched. The CDR3 loop spans 21 amino acids.

This clone was seen a handful of times. V and J are TRBV7-2 and TRBJ1-3, with TRBD1 matching over 9 bases. This CDR3 is built from 16 residues. Germline V gives CDR1 SGHTA, CDR2 FQGNSA. V shed 5 bases and J 3 bases; nucleotides not matched to a gene: 8. The CDR3 DNA sequence: TGTGCCAGCAGCCTCCGACAGGGGGAAGGTGGAAACACCATATATTTT. Its translation is CASSLRQGEGGNTIYF. Filled out from reference TRBV7-2 and TRBJ1-3, the complete variable domain reads GAGVSQSPSNKVTEKGKDVELRCDPISGHTALYWYRQSLGQGLEFLIYFQGNSAPDKSGLPSDRFSAERTGGSVSTLTIQRTQQEDSAVYLCASSLRQGEGGNTIYFGEGSWLTVV.

The V gene is TRBV6-6, the J gene TRBJ2-7; no clear D gene. This CDR3 is 14 amino acids long. Germline loops: CDR1 MNHNY, CDR2 SVGAGI (reference sequence). V was cut by 6 bases and J by 6 bases, with 18 bases left in between. The DNA for the CDR3 is TGTGCCAGCAGCCCCAGGCCGCGAACCCCCGAGCAGTACTTC. Protein sequence: CASSPRPRTPEQYF.

J is TRBJ1-5 and V is TRBV19, with D unclear. V was pared by 1 base and J by 7 bases, with 11 bases between. The V gene's germline CDR1 is LNHDA and CDR2 SQIVND (reference sequence). The CDR3 has 14 residues. The CDR3 loop reads CASSIGFSEQPQHF. The CDR3 DNA sequence: TGTGCCAGTAGTATAGGCTTCTCGGAGCAGCCCCAGCATTTT.

The chain employs TRBV5-6 and TRBJ1-6; TRBD1 agrees at 9 bases. With V trimmed by 4 bases and J by 7 bases, 6 bases remained unmatched. Looked up from germline, CDR1 is SGHDT and CDR2 is YYEEEE. The CDR3 is made up of 15 amino acids. This CDR3 reads CASSLRDRVNSPLHF. The CDR3 bases are TGTGCCAGCAGCCTCCGGGACAGGGTGAATTCACCCCTCCACTTT.

The rearrangement uses TRBV5-1 and TRBJ1-4; D may be TRBD1 (6 bases). The CDR3 loop spans 15 amino acids. Germline V CDR1 and CDR2: SGHRS, YFSETQ. Trimming left V 4 bases short and J 3 bases short, with 13 bases between. CDR3 protein: CASSGTPGSNEKLFF. The DNA of the CDR3 is TGCGCCAGCAGCGGGACACCCGGATCTAATGAAAAACTGTTTTTT.

There are a few counts of this clone. The J gene is TRBJ1-2, the V gene TRBV30, with 9 bases that match TRBD1. This CDR3 region has 16 residues. V shed 1 base and J 7 bases; nucleotides not matched to a gene: 13. CDR1 and CDR2 from the germline V gene are GTSNPN and SVGIG (reference sequence). DNA of the CDR3: TGTGCCTGGAGTGCTACTACCGGGACAGGGTCGGGTGGCTACACCTTC. Amino acid sequence: CAWSATTGTGSGGYTF.

The V call is TRBV5-1, the J call TRBJ2-7; no clear D. From germline, CDR1 is SGHRS and CDR2 YFSETQ. V dropped 3 bases and J dropped 3 bases, with 13 bases sitting between them. CDR3 length: 14 amino acids. In nucleotides, the CDR3 is TGCGCCAGCAGCTGGTTGACTCAAGACTACGAGCAGTACTTC. Residues: CASSWLTQDYEQYF.

This chain links TRBV7-3 with TRBJ1-6; a weak D match, TRBD1 (5 bases). Trimming took 2 bases from V and 8 from J, leaving 16 bases between them. The length of the CDR3 is 16 residues. CDR1 is SGHTA and CDR2 is FQGTGA in the germline V gene. The CDR3 loop is CASSLYGGQFDSPLHF. The CDR3 DNA reads TGTGCCAGCAGCTTATATGGCGGACAATTTGATTCACCCCTCCACTTT.

The rearrangement links TRBV2 to TRBJ2-5; 7 nucleotides match TRBD2. Germline CDR1 SNHLY, CDR2 FYNNEI. The junction had 7 bases not matched to a gene; V was cut back by 2 bases and J by 4 bases. This CDR3 region has 15 residues. Here the CDR3 DNA reads TGTGCCAGCAGTGAAAGTTCAGGGAGGGGAGAGACCCAGTACTTC. Translated, it gives CASSESSGRGETQYF.

The CDR3 sequence: CSVLGSYNEQFF. The DNA for the CDR3 is TGCAGCGTCCTCGGCTCCTACAATGAGCAGTTCTTC. The chain carries TRBV29-1 and TRBJ2-1, with D hard to call. The CDR3 length is 12 residues. Germline CDR1 reads SQVTM; CDR2 reads ANQGSEA. Trimming took 6 bases from V and 0 from J, leaving 6 bases between them.

This clone appeared a few times. The rearrangement joins TRBV27 to TRBJ1-1, with D possibly matching TRBD1 (5 bases). The CDR3 sequence is 13 residues long. Germline V gene sequence: CDR1 MNHEY, CDR2 SMNVEV (reference sequence). The ends were cut back, 8 bases at V and 11 bases at J, with 21 bases in the middle. The CDR3 protein is CASLGGGSRVAFF. The CDR3, as DNA: TGTGCCAGCCTTGGGGGAGGTAGTCGTGTGGCTTTCTTT.

V is TRBV6-5 and J is TRBJ1-3, with a weak D call TRBD1 (5 bases). This CDR3 spans 15 amino acids. V lost 5 bases, J lost 0 bases, and 11 bases lay in between. Germline CDR1 is MNHEY and CDR2 is SVGAGI. For the CDR3, the DNA is TGTGCCAGCAGTCAAGGGGCAGTCTCTGGAAACACCATATATTTT. It translates to CASSQGAVSGNTIYF.

The V and J genes are TRBV5-1 and TRBJ1-1; tentative D call: TRBD1 (6 bases). The V end was cut by 4 bases, the J end by 6 bases, with 16 bases between. Germline lookup yields CDR1 SGHRS and CDR2 YFSETQ. This CDR3 has 14 residues. Here the CDR3 DNA reads TGCGCCAGCAGCCTCCATGGGGGCTTTCCTGAAGCTTTCTTT. Its translation is CASSLHGGFPEAFF. The whole variable domain, filled in from reference TRBV5-1 and TRBJ1-1, reads KAGVTQTPRYLIKTRGQQVTLSCSPISGHRSVSWYQQTPGQGLQFLFEYFSETQRNKGNFPGRFSGRQFSNSRSEMNVSTLELGDSALYLCASSLHGGFPEAFFGQGTRLTVV.

The rearrangement uses TRBV7-2 and TRBJ2-5, with TRBD2 matching 8 bases. There are 13 residues in the CDR3. V shed 4 bases, J shed 5 bases, and the junction held 3 bases outside the gene matches. Germline CDR1 is SGHTA and CDR2 is FQGNSA. The CDR3 bases are TGTGCCAGCAGCTCGCGGGGGGACGAGACCCAGTACTTC. It encodes CASSSRGDETQYF.

Written as DNA, the CDR3 is TGCGCCAGCAGCTTGCGACTAGCGGGGGCCCAAGAGACCCAGTACTTC. Its protein product is CASSLRLAGAQETQYF. This sequence joins TRBV5-1 and TRBJ2-5; TRBD2 aligns across 12 bases. Germline V CDR1 and CDR2: SGHRS, YFSETQ. This CDR3 is built from 16 residues. V gave up 1 base and J gave up 1 base; unmatched junction bases: 2.